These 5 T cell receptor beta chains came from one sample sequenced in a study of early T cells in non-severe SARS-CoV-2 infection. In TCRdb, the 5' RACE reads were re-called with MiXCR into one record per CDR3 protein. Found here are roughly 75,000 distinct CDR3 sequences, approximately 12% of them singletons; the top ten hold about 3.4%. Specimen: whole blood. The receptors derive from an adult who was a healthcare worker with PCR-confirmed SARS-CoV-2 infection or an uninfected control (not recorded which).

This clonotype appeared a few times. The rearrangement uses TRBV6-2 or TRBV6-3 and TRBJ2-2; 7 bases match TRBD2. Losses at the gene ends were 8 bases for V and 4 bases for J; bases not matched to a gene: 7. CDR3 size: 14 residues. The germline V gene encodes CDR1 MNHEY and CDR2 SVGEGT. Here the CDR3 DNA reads TGTGCCAGCCGCGAGCGGGACCGCACCGGGGAGCTGTTTTTT. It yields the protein CASRERDRTGELFF.

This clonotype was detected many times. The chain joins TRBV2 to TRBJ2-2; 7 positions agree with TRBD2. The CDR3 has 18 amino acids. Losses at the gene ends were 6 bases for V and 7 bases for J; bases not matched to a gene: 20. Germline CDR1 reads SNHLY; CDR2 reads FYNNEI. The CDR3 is CASRGFGTKRGANGELFF. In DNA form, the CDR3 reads TGTGCCAGCAGGGGGTTCGGGACTAAGCGGGGAGCGAACGGGGAGCTGTTTTTT.

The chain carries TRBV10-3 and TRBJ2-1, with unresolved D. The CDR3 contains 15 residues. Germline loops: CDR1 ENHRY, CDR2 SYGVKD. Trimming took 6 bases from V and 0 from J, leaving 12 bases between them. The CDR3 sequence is CAISPGLSSYNEQFF. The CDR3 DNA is TGTGCCATCAGCCCCGGCCTCAGCTCCTACAATGAGCAGTTCTTC.

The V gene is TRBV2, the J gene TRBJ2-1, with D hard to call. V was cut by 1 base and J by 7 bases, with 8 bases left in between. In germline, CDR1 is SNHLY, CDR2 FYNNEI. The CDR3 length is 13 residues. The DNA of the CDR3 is TGTGCCAGCAGTGAAGACTGGCAGAATGAGCAGTTCTTC. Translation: CASSEDWQNEQFF.

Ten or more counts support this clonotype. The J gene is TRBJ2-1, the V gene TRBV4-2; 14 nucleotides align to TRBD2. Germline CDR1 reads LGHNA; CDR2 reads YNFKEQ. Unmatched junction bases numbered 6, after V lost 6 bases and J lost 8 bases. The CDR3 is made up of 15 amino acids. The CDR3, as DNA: TGTGCCAGCAGGGGCGGACTAGCGGGAGGAGATGAGCAGTTCTTC. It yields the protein CASRGGLAGGDEQFF.